These T cell receptor beta chains were read from a single sample in a study of T cells after yellow fever vaccination. TCRdb reprocessed the 5' RACE reads via MiXCR and lists one record per CDR3 protein. Of about 73,000 distinct CDR3 sequences listed, approximately 8% are singletons. This material consisted of CD8+ T cells sorted from PBMCs, taken on the day of the yellow fever booster vaccination. All receptors come from a man aged 25 to 40 who received the YFV17D yellow fever vaccine. CDR3s include the opening cysteine and the closing phenylalanine or tryptophan. Fields, in order: D gene, clone size, J gene, V gene, CDR3 DNA, CDR3 protein. The D gene is left open where the match is weak. Size is omitted from some rows. Given values are once, few, many or a class for expanded clones.

>.|few|TRBJ2-3|TRBV12-3/TRBV12-4
TGTGCCAGCAGGGACGCTAGCACAGATACGCAGTATTTT
CASRDASTDTQYF
>.|.|TRBJ2-7|TRBV3-1
TGTGCCAGCAGCCCCGGGACACCTTTCGAGCAGTACTTC
CASSPGTPFEQYF
>TRBD2|once|TRBJ2-3|TRBV29-1
TGCAGCGTCGGTCCAGAGGCGGGAGCCTACCGGCACGCAGATACGCAGTATTTT
CSVGPEAGAYRHADTQYF
>.|.|TRBJ1-2|TRBV5-4
TGTGCCAGCAGCTCAGCGGGTGGAGGCTACACCTTC
CASSSAGGGYTF
>.|many|TRBJ2-5|TRBV7-2
TGTGCCAGCAGCTTAGTTCAGGGGACAGAGACCCAGTACTTC
CASSLVQGTETQYF
>.|.|TRBJ2-7|TRBV27
TGTGCCAGCAGTGCACGATTGACCGAGCAGTACTTC
CASSARLTEQYF
>TRBD2|many|TRBJ2-7|TRBV7-2
TGTGCCAGCAGAGAGACTAGCGGTTACGAGCAGTACTTC
CASRETSGYEQYF
>.|many|TRBJ1-6|TRBV4-3
TGCGCCAGCAGCCAAGATCGGACCGGTTTAAATTCACCCCTCCACTTT
CASSQDRTGLNSPLHF
>.|.|TRBJ2-3|TRBV5-1
TGCGCCAGTTCTGACGGAAGGGGGATGGCAGATACGCAGTATTTT
CASSDGRGMADTQYF
>.|few|TRBJ2-2|TRBV29-1
TGCAGCGTTGAACTAGAGAACACCGGGGAGCTGTTTTTT
CSVELENTGELFF
>.|few|TRBJ2-3|TRBV12-2
TGTGCAGCTAGTCCGCCTACGCAGTATTTT
CAASPPTQYF
>TRBD2|few|TRBJ2-3|TRBV11-2
TGTGCCAGCAGCTTCCGCGGGAGAGCCACAGATACGCAGTATTTT
CASSFRGRATDTQYF
>.|.|TRBJ2-7|TRBV29-1
TGCAGCGTTGAAGAAGAGTCAGGGAACGAGCAGTACTTC
CSVEEESGNEQYF
>TRBD1|.|TRBJ1-1|TRBV6-2/TRBV6-3
TGTGCCAGCAGTTTTGGACAGGGGATTACTGAAGCTTTCTTT
CASSFGQGITEAFF
>.|few|TRBJ2-7|TRBV4-1
TGCGCCAGCAGCAAGAGCTCCTACGAGCAGTACTTC
CASSKSSYEQYF
>TRBD1|.|TRBJ2-1|TRBV19
TGTGCCAGTAGTATAGTGGGGACAGGAGGGTACAATGAGCAGTTCTTC
CASSIVGTGGYNEQFF
>TRBD2|few|TRBJ2-1|TRBV9
TGTGCCAGCAGCGTAGCACCGGGTGGGGGGGATGAGCAGTTCTTC
CASSVAPGGGDEQFF
>.|few|TRBJ2-2|TRBV4-3
TGCGCCAGCAGCCATCCTCCTGGAGGACCAAACACCGGGGAGCTGTTTTTT
CASSHPPGGPNTGELFF
>.|few|TRBJ2-7|TRBV6-5
TGTGCCAGCAGTTACTCACAGGCGTTAACCTACGAGCAGTACTTC
CASSYSQALTYEQYF
>.|few|TRBJ2-7|TRBV29-1
TGCAGCGTTGGGGACGGCTCAACCTACGAGCAGTACTTC
CSVGDGSTYEQYF
>TRBD2|few|TRBJ2-3|TRBV19
TGTGCCAGTAGCTCGTCACTAGCGAGACTAGATACGCAGTATTTT
CASSSSLARLDTQYF
>.|.|TRBJ1-5|TRBV4-3
TGCGCCAGCAGCCGGGAAAGGGTGGGTCAGCCCCAGCATTTT
CASSRERVGQPQHF
>.|.|TRBJ2-3|TRBV5-4
TGTGCCAGCAGCTTGCGCCAAAGCGCCACAGATACGCAGTATTTT
CASSLRQSATDTQYF
>.|.|TRBJ2-5|TRBV2
TGTGCCAGCCGCTTTGCGCAAGAGACCCAGTACTTC
CASRFAQETQYF
>.|many|TRBJ2-7|TRBV4-3
TGCGCCAGCAGAGGGGACACCTACGAGCAGTACTTC
CASRGDTYEQYF
>.|few|TRBJ1-1|TRBV4-3
TGCGCCAGCAGCCAATTAGGGAACACTGAAGCTTTCTTT
CASSQLGNTEAFF
>TRBD1|few|TRBJ2-7|TRBV30
TGTGCCTGGAGTTGGGACAGGACCTACGAGCAGTACTTC
CAWSWDRTYEQYF
>.|many|TRBJ2-3|TRBV15
TGTGCCACCAGTGGTGGCGGCATAGGTACGCAGTATTTT
CATSGGGIGTQYF
>.|few|TRBJ2-1|TRBV7-8
TGTGCCAGCAGCTTAGCGACACTCCGCAATGAGCAGTTCTTC
CASSLATLRNEQFF
>.|.|TRBJ2-7|TRBV14
TGTGCCAGCAGCCAAGACAGGGCCGAGCAGTACTTC
CASSQDRAEQYF
>.|many|TRBJ2-5|TRBV4-2
TGTGCCAGCAGCCAGCGGGACAGTGGGGAGACCCAGTACTTC
CASSQRDSGETQYF
>.|.|TRBJ2-2|TRBV9
TGTGCCAGTGAGGGGCTAGCGAGCACCGGGGAGCTGTTTTTT
CASEGLASTGELFF
>.|.|TRBJ2-7|TRBV11-2
TGTGCCAGCAGCCCCGGGGGGCGTCCGGACGAGCAGTACTTC
CASSPGGRPDEQYF
>.|many|TRBJ2-7|TRBV4-3
TGCGCCAGCAGCCAAGTGGCTAGAGCGAACTACGAGCAGTACTTC
CASSQVARANYEQYF
>.|.|TRBJ2-7|TRBV18
TGTGCCAGCTCAGCGGACAGTCATTCGCACGAGCAGTACTTC
CASSADSHSHEQYF
>.|many|TRBJ1-1|TRBV6-5
TGTGCCAGCAGTTACGGGGGGCTGGACACTGAAGCTTTCTTT
CASSYGGLDTEAFF
>.|medium-sized|TRBJ1-6|TRBV5-1
TGCGCCAGCAGCTTGTACGTTGATAATTCACCCCTCCACTTT
CASSLYVDNSPLHF
>.|many|TRBJ2-5|TRBV5-1
TGCGCCAGCAGCTTGGCCGAGCGGACCCAAGAGACCCAGTACTTC
CASSLAERTQETQYF
>.|.|TRBJ2-1|TRBV10-3
TGTGCCATCAGTGCGGGAATAGCGGCGAGCTCCTACAATGAGCAGTTCTTC
CAISAGIAASSYNEQFF
>.|few|TRBJ2-1|TRBV20-1
TGCAGTGCTCCTAGCGCAAGCTCCTACAATGAGCAGTTCTTC
CSAPSASSYNEQFF
>TRBD2|few|TRBJ2-7|TRBV20-1
TGCAGTGCCCCCGGACTAGCGGGATACGAGCAGTACTTC
CSAPGLAGYEQYF
>.|many|TRBJ2-1|TRBV12-3/TRBV12-4
TGTGCCAGCGCGGGCAATGAGCAGTTCTTC
CASAGNEQFF
>TRBD2|many|TRBJ2-1|TRBV6-2/TRBV6-3
TGTGCCAGCAGACAAAGACTAGCGGGGGGTTACAATGAGCAGTTCTTC
CASRQRLAGGYNEQFF
>TRBD1|.|TRBJ2-1|TRBV6-5
TGTGCCAGCAGTTACTCGTATCCGGGACAGGTATCCAATGAGCAGTTCTTC
CASSYSYPGQVSNEQFF
>TRBD1|.|TRBJ2-7|TRBV4-3
TGCGACAGCAGCCAGGGGGACAGGGTGTCCTACGAGCAGTACTTC
CDSSQGDRVSYEQYF
>.|few|TRBJ2-7|TRBV28
TGTGCCAGCAGTTTGAGAATTCCCATCGGCGAGCAGTACTTC
CASSLRIPIGEQYF
>.|many|TRBJ1-4|TRBV12-3/TRBV12-4
TGTGCCAGCAGTTTAGTTTCCGTACGCGAAAAACTGTTTTTT
CASSLVSVREKLFF
>TRBD2|.|TRBJ2-1|TRBV7-9
TGTGCCAGCTTCCACACCGGACTAGCGACGAACAATGAGCAGTTCTTC
CASFHTGLATNNEQFF
>TRBD2|.|TRBJ2-7|TRBV2
TGTGCCAGCACCGGGGGGACCACCTACGAGCAGTACTTC
CASTGGTTYEQYF
>.|.|TRBJ2-2|TRBV9
TGTGCCAGCACCTCCGAGGGCACCGGGGAGCTGTTTTTT
CASTSEGTGELFF
>TRBD1|few|TRBJ1-2|TRBV3-1
TGTGCCAGCAGCCTTGGGACAGTCTTTACGGCTGGCTACACCTTC
CASSLGTVFTAGYTF
>.|few|TRBJ2-1|TRBV5-1
TGCGCCAGCAGCCTCTCTAGATACAATGAGCAGTTCTTC
CASSLSRYNEQFF
>.|few|TRBJ2-5|TRBV11-2
TGTGCCAGCAGCCCCCACCTGGGCGAGACCCAGTACTTC
CASSPHLGETQYF
>.|.|TRBJ2-1|TRBV30
TGTGCCTGGGGGGGACCCCCGGGACTGAACAATGAGCAGTTCTTC
CAWGGPPGLNNEQFF
>TRBD2|.|TRBJ2-5|TRBV4-3
TGCGCCAGCAGCCAAGATCGGACTAGCTGGGAGACCCAGTACTTC
CASSQDRTSWETQYF